Listed here is a single T cell receptor beta chain. Its antigen remains unidentified. Base qualities are missing; no much larger clone stands one base away. V and J are truncated by 4 bases and 4 bases respectively, leaving an intervening sequence of 10 bases. The germline V gene specifies SQVTM as CDR1 and ANQGSEA as CDR2. Including the terminal cysteine and phenylalanine, the CDR3 comprises 12 residues. The kept DNA is CDR3 alone, 36 bases in frame from the first base. These data come from a study of post-analysis software for immune sequencing data (dated by TCRdb to between 2014 and 2017). Looking at the study overall: Relapsing-remitting, secondary progressive and progressive-relapsing multiple sclerosis were recorded as disease courses, and subtype annotation was lacking for some patients. The multiple sclerosis patient repertoires were compared with approximately 11 previously published healthy control repertoires from donors aged about 6 to 26 years. A subset of samples was prepared in parallel using single-end sample barcoding, then pooled and co-amplified after Illumina adapter ligation. On the study overall, not on this receptor specifically: The multiple sclerosis patient group was slightly younger than the control group. Direct clustering with F measure revealed strong co-clustering of samples prepared in the same batch, which led to a batch-effect correction. Significantly higher frequencies in patients than in controls were found for about five TRBV segments, including TRBV5-6, TRBV5-1 and TRBV20-1. Normalized Chao1 diversity was significantly lower in multiple sclerosis patients than controls, suggesting substantial peripheral T-cell clonal expansion.

To demonstrate the VDJtools post-analysis software, TCR beta repertoires were profiled from the peripheral blood of 13 young patients with multiple sclerosis. The multiple sclerosis patients were children and adolescents between roughly 6 and 17 years of age. The library was made by PCR. Sequencing took place on an Illumina HiSeq 2500. To reduce PCR and sequencing biases, unique molecular identifiers were incorporated into the TCR beta cDNA libraries. Per 1 to 10 million input T cells, around 500,000 cDNA molecules were obtained, such that each molecule approximated one T cell. Patient libraries were prepared and sequenced with the same protocol used for the earlier healthy control dataset. Samples belonging to the same batch were prepared together, multiplexed and sequenced on a shared HiSeq lane. In the original analysis: MIGEC was used to process the raw barcoded reads, and molecular identifier groups with only a single read were discarded before consensus assembly and CDR3 extraction. Clonotype tables were post-analysed with VDJtools, and diversity was normalized by down-sampling all datasets to the smallest sample size. Repertoire overlap clustering matched CDR3 amino acid but not nucleotide sequences to correct batch-related cross-sample contamination. Through fastp at Q25 and MiXCR, TCRdb rebuilt clones from the public reads, retaining in-frame beta chains. Rows with one shared CDR3 protein collapse into an entry with the most common genes and DNA. The V and J calls reflect TCRdb's pipeline rather than the authors' work. The sample profile shows roughly 800,000 distinct CDR3 sequences; about 57% of them were found once. Of the sample, approximately 4.3% falls within the top ten clones.

This sequence originates from a girl aged 10-17 years with multiple sclerosis. The receptor chain draws on TRBV29-1 and TRBJ1-2, with a tentative D gene TRBD1 over 5 matching bases. The specimen sequenced was blood. The CDR3 protein: CSVATAVYGYTF. The bases are TGCAGCGTTGCGACAGCGGTCTATGGCTACACCTTC. When the CDR3 is completed using the reference TRBV29-1 and TRBJ1-2 genes on either side, the full variable domain is SAVISQKPSRDICQRGTSLTIQCQVDSQVTMMFWYRQQPGQSLTLIATANQGSEATYESGFVIDKFPISRPNLTFSTLTVSNMSPEDSSIYLCSVATAVYGYTFGSGTRLTVV.